The 8 T cell receptor beta chains in this list originate from one sample, sequenced in a study of OX40 agonist ivuxolimab in advanced cancers. Clones were read by immunoSEQ multiplex PCR, and TCRdb kept only the in-frame ones, dropping some. The data contain fewer than 60,000 clones, approximately 80% of them singletons. The input for sequencing was CD4+ or CD8+ T cells sorted from blood, taken in a trial of the OX40 agonist ivuxolimab. The receptor source for this set is an adult with an advanced solid tumor such as melanoma, head and neck, liver or kidney cancer.

V is TRBV7-8 and J is TRBJ2-3; 14 nucleotides line up with TRBD2. This CDR3 has 16 residues. Germline assignment: CDR1 SGHVS and CDR2 FQNEAQ. J gave up 7 bases and V 5 bases, and 8 bases lay outside the gene matches. The CDR3 protein is CASSPRTSGGMNTQYF. As DNA, the CDR3 is TGTGCCAGCAGCCCTCGGACTAGCGGGGGGATGAATACGCAGTATTTT.

This chain links TRBV5-1 with TRBJ1-1, with D hard to call. This CDR3 has 12 amino acids. Germline CDR1 SGHRS, CDR2 YFSETQ. V lost 2 bases and J lost 3, with 5 bases in between. CDR3: CASSFPDTEAFF. Here the CDR3 DNA reads TGCGCCAGCAGCTTCCCAGACACTGAAGCTTTCTTT.

This clone appeared a few times. The chain uses TRBV5-1 and TRBJ2-5; D is unresolved. Per the germline V gene, CDR1 is SGHRS and CDR2 is YFSETQ. The CDR3 runs to 11 residues. Trimming took 4 bases from V and 0 from J, leaving 1 base between them. In nucleotides, the CDR3 is TGCGCCAGCAGCGACCAAGAGACCCAGTACTTC. Protein sequence: CASSDQETQYF. Together with reference TRBV5-1 and TRBJ2-5, the CDR3 gives the full variable domain: KAGVTQTPRYLIKTRGQQVTLSCSPISGHRSVSWYQQTPGQGLQFLFEYFSETQRNKGNFPGRFSGRQFSNSRSEMNVSTLELGDSALYLCASSDQETQYFGPGTRLLVL.

The rearrangement joins TRBV19 to TRBJ1-2, with TRBD1 identical over 10 bases. The CDR3 extends over 14 amino acids. In germline, CDR1 is LNHDA, CDR2 SQIVND (reference sequence). J gave up 5 bases and V 2 bases, and 2 bases lay outside the gene matches. The CDR3 bases are TGTGCCAGTAGTATAACGGGACAGGGGTATGGCTACACCTTC. Translated: CASSITGQGYGYTF.

The chain is built from TRBV16 and TRBJ1-2, with 7 bases identical to TRBD1. This CDR3 contains 13 residues. The J segment lost 8 bases and the V segment lost 6 bases, leaving 9 bases of the junction unmatched. Per germline, CDR1 KGHSY and CDR2 FQNENV. This CDR3 reads CASSRDRDRGYTF. The DNA of the CDR3 is TGTGCCAGCAGTCGAGACAGGGATAGAGGCTACACCTTC.

This chain links TRBV11-3 with TRBJ1-6; D call uncertain. CDR3 length: 12 residues. Trimming took off 3 bases at V and 6 bases at J, with 3 bases between the two ends. Germline assignment: CDR1 SGHNT and CDR2 YENEEA. The CDR3 region is CASSFLNSPLHF. DNA for the CDR3: TGTGCCAGCAGCTTTCTTAATTCACCCCTCCACTTT.

V and J are TRBV7-3 and TRBJ2-5; the D call may be TRBD1 or TRBD2 (5 bases each). The CDR3 is 16 residues long. Per germline, CDR1 SGHTA and CDR2 FQGTGA. Trimming left V 0 bases short and J 8 bases short, with 19 bases between. In DNA, the CDR3 is TGTGCCAGCAGCTTAACGTTAATTCGGGACCCTAGAACCCAGTACTTC. Residues: CASSLTLIRDPRTQYF.

The rearrangement links TRBV7-9 to TRBJ2-5; 8 nucleotides agree with TRBD1. J gave up 5 bases and V 1 base, and 12 bases lay outside the gene matches. The CDR3 consists of 17 residues. CDR1 SEHNR and CDR2 FQNEAQ come from the germline V gene (reference sequence). The CDR3 here is CASSLGGQGVSGETQYF. CDR3 nucleotides: TGTGCCAGCAGCTTAGGAGGACAGGGTGTCTCGGGGGAGACCCAGTACTTC.